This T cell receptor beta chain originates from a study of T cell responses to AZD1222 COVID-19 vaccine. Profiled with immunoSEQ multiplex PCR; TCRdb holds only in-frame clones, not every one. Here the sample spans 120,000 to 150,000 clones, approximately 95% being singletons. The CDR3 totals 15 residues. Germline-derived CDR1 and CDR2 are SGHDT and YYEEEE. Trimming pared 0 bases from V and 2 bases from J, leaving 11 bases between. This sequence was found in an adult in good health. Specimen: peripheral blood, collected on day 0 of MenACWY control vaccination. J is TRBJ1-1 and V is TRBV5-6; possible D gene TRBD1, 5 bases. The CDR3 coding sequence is TGTGCCAGCAGCTTGGGCAGGGCCATTAACACTGAAGCTTTCTTT. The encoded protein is CASSLGRAINTEAFF. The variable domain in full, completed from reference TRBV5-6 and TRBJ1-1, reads DAGVTQSPTHLIKTRGQQVTLRCSPKSGHDTVSWYQQALGQGPQFIFQYYEEEERQRGNFPDRFSGHQFPNYSSELNVNALLLGDSALYLCASSLGRAINTEAFFGQGTRLTVV.